This T cell receptor beta chain was found in a study of blood T cells in healthy people across ages. Study observations and caveats: CMV status of donors was unknown, possibly confounding expanded clonotype changes.

For the second PCR, which ran for 7 to 11 cycles, a sample-barcoded 5' primer and a J-beta primer mix were used. Tags on each cDNA molecule came from a template-switch adaptor with 12 random nucleotides. TCRdb redid the calling of the 5' RACE reads with MiXCR, one entry per CDR3 protein. The table has 550,000 to 750,000 distinct CDR3 sequences, roughly 21% seen once; the top ten hold approximately 3.6%. With respect to this clonotype: No antigen is known for it. The junction shows a germline mismatch at one end, possibly a read error.

Germline V gene data show CDR1 as DFQATT and CDR2 as SNEGSKA (reference sequence). CDR3 size: 15 residues. The V gene is TRBV20-1, the J gene TRBJ2-1; 11 bases map to TRBD2. The sequenced material came from blood. The TCR originated in a man between 65 and 85 years old in good health. The CDR3 DNA reads TGCAGTGCTAACACCGGGACTAGCGGTTACAATGAGCACTTCTTC. This sequence encodes CSANTGTSGYNEHFF.